The clone carrying this T cell receptor (beta chain) was seen only a few times. The antigen remains unidentified. This sample was taken from a study of cytomegalovirus exposure and HLA in healthy donors. Findings of the study overall: Presence/absence comparisons presumed near-even sequencing depth among donors.

Trimming cost V 2 bases and J 0 bases, with 10 bases left between them. This CDR3 is built from 15 residues. CDR1 and CDR2 (germline): MNHNS, SASEGT. It was with 60 Vbeta and 13 Jbeta primers that the PCR ran. Only in-frame clones appear in the TCRdb table, and some are missing; sequencing was by immunoSEQ multiplex PCR. This table holds about 140,000 clones, 70% to 80% found once. The source material was PBMCs. The rearrangement joins TRBV6-1 to TRBJ1-1; no clear D gene. The source is a male donor in good health and CMV-seronegative. This chain's CDR3 is CASSEPRFLNTEAFF. The CDR3 region has the DNA TGTGCCAGCAGTGAACCCCGGTTCCTGAACACTGAAGCTTTCTTT.